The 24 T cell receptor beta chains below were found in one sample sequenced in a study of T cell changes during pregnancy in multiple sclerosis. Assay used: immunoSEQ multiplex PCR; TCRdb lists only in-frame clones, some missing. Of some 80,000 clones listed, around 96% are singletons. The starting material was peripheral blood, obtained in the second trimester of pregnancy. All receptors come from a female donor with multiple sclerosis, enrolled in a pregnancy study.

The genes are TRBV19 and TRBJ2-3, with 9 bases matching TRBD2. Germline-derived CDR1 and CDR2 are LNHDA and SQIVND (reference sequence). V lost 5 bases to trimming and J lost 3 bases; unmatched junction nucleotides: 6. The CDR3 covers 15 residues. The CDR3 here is CASSLLAGITDTQYF. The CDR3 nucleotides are TGTGCCAGTAGTTTACTAGCGGGCATTACAGATACGCAGTATTTT.

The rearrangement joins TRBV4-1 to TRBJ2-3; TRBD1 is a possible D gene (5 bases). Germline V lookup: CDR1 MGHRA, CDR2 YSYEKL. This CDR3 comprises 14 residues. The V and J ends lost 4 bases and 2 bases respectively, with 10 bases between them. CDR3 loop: CASSLGVVTDTQYF. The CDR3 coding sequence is TGCGCCAGCAGCCTAGGGGTTGTCACAGATACGCAGTATTTT.

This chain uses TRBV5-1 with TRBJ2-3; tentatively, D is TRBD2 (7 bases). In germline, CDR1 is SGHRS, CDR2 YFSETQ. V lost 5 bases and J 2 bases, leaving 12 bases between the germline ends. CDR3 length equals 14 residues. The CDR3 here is CASSGGGDTDTQYF. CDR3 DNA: TGCGCCAGCAGTGGAGGGGGGGACACAGATACGCAGTATTTT. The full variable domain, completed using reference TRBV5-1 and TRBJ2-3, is KAGVTQTPRYLIKTRGQQVTLSCSPISGHRSVSWYQQTPGQGLQFLFEYFSETQRNKGNFPGRFSGRQFSNSRSEMNVSTLELGDSALYLCASSGGGDTDTQYFGPGTRLTVL.

CDR3 sequence: CASLTGGPVGEQFF. CDR3 in DNA: TGTGCCAGCCTTACAGGGGGCCCTGTGGGAGAGCAGTTCTTC. This chain links TRBV19 with TRBJ2-1; 9 bases are shared with TRBD1. The CDR3 is made up of 14 amino acids. Germline V gene lookup returns CDR1 LNHDA and CDR2 SQIVND (reference sequence). V shed 9 bases, J shed 10 bases, and the junction held 13 bases outside the gene matches. Complete variable domain (other parts from reference TRBV19 and TRBJ2-1): DGGITQSPKYLFRKEGQNVTLSCEQNLNHDAMYWYRQDPGQGLRLIYYSQIVNDFQKGDIAEGYSVSREKKESFPLTVTSAQKNPTAFYLCASLTGGPVGEQFFGPGTRLTVL.

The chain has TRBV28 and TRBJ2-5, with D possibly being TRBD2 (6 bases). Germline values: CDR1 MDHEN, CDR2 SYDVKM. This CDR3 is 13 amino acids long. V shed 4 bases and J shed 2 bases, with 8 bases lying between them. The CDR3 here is CASSSGTQETQYF. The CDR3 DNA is TGTGCCAGCAGTTCCGGGACTCAAGAGACCCAGTACTTC. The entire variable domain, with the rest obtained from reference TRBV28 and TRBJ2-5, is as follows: DVKVTQSSRYLVKRTGEKVFLECVQDMDHENMFWYRQDPGLGLRLIYFSYDVKMKEKGDIPEGYSVSREKKERFSLILESASTNQTSMYLCASSSGTQETQYFGPGTRLLVL.

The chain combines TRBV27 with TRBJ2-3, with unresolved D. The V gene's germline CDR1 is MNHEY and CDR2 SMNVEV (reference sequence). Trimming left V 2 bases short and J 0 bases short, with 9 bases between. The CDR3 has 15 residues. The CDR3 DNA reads TGTGCCAGCAGTTTAGCGATATCTAGCACAGATACGCAGTATTTT. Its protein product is CASSLAISSTDTQYF.

The CDR3 DNA sequence: TGTGCCAGCAGTGAAGCGCGTAACGGTAACACCGGGGAGCTGTTTTTT. Its protein product is CASSEARNGNTGELFF. This chain connects TRBV2 to TRBJ2-2; no definite D call. The CDR3 sequence is 16 residues long. The ends were cut back, 0 bases at V and 2 bases at J, with 10 bases in the middle. Germline loops: CDR1 SNHLY, CDR2 FYNNEI.

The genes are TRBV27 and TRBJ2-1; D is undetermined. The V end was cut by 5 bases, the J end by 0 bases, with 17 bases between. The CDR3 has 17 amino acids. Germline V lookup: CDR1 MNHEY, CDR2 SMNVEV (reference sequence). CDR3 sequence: CASSPIFRLDSYNEQFF. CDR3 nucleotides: TGTGCCAGCAGTCCAATTTTTCGGTTAGACTCCTACAATGAGCAGTTCTTC.

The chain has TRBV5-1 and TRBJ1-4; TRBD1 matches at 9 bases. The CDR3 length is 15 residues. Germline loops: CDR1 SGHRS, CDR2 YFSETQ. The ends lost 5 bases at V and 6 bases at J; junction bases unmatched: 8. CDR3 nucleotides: TGCGCCAGCAGTCCCGCGGGGGACAGGGATGAAAAACTGTTTTTT. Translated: CASSPAGDRDEKLFF.

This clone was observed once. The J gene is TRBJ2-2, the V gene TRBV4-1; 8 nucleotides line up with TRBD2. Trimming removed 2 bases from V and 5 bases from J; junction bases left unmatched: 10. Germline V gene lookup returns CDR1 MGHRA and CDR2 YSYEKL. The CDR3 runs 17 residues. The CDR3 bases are TGCGCCAGCAGCCAAAGAATAGCGGGGCTGGGAACCGGGGAGCTGTTTTTT. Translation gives CASSQRIAGLGTGELFF.

In DNA, the CDR3 is TGTGCCAGCAGCCCCGGGGATCACAGGGAAGAGACCCAGTACTTC. Its protein is CASSPGDHREETQYF. The chain employs TRBV4-2 and TRBJ2-5; D may be TRBD1 (6 bases). V was trimmed by 4 bases and J by 3 bases, leaving 15 bases between them. Germline CDR1 LGHNA, CDR2 YNFKEQ. This CDR3 has 15 amino acids.

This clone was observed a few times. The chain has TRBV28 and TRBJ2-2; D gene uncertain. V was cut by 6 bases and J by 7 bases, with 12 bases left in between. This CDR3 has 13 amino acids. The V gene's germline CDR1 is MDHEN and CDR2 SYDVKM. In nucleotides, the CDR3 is TGTGCCAGCAGACCTAATGCGTTCGGGGAGCTGTTTTTT. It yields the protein CASRPNAFGELFF.

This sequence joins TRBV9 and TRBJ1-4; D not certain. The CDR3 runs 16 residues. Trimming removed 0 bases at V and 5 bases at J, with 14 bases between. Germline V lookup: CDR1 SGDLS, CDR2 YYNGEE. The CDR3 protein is CASSVGRAAGNEKLFF. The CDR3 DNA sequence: TGTGCCAGCAGCGTAGGGCGGGCGGCGGGCAATGAAAAACTGTTTTTT.

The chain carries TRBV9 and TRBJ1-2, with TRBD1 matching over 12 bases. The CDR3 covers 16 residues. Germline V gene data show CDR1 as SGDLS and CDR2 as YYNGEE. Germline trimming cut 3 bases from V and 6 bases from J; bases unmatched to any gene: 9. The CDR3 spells CASSADPGQGADGYTF. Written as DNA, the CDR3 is TGTGCCAGCAGCGCTGACCCGGGACAGGGGGCCGATGGCTACACCTTC.

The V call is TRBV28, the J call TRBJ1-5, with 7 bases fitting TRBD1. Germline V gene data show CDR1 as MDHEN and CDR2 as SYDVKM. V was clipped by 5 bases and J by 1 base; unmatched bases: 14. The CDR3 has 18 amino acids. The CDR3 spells CASSPSRQGTWSNQPQHF. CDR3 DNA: TGTGCCAGCAGTCCCTCGAGACAGGGAACGTGGAGCAATCAGCCCCAGCATTTT.

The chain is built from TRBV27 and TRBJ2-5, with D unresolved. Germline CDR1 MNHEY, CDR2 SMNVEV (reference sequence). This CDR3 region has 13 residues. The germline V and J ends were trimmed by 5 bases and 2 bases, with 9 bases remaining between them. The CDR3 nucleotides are TGTGCCAGCAGTCTTAGCTTTCAAGAGACCCAGTACTTC. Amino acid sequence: CASSLSFQETQYF.

Here the CDR3 reads CASCPTQGALETQYF. The CDR3 nucleotides read TGTGCCAGCTGCCCCACACAGGGGGCTCTGGAGACCCAGTACTTC. The chain carries TRBV27 and TRBJ2-5; TRBD1 matches at 9 bases. Germline lookup yields CDR1 MNHEY and CDR2 SMNVEV (reference sequence). This CDR3 is 15 amino acids long. Losses at the gene ends were 8 bases for V and 5 bases for J; bases not matched to a gene: 12.

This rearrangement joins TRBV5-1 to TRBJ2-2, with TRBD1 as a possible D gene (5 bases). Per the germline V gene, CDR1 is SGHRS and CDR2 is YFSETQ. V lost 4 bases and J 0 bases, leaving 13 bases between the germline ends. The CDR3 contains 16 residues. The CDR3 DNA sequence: TGCGCCAGCAGCGGGAAAGGGGCCGCGAACACCGGGGAGCTGTTTTTT. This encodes CASSGKGAANTGELFF.

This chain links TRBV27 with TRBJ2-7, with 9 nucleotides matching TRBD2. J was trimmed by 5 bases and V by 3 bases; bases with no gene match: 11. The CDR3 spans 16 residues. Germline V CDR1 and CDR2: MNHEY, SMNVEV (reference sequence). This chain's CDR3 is CASSFSPSGTLHEQYF. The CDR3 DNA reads TGTGCCAGCAGTTTCTCTCCTAGCGGGACCCTCCACGAGCAGTACTTC.

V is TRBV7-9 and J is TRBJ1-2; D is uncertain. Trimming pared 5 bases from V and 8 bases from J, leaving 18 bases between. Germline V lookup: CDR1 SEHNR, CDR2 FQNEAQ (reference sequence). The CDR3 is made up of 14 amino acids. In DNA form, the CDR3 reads TGTGCCAGCAGCCCCTATACGTTTACGGAGGGCTACACCTTC. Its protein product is CASSPYTFTEGYTF.

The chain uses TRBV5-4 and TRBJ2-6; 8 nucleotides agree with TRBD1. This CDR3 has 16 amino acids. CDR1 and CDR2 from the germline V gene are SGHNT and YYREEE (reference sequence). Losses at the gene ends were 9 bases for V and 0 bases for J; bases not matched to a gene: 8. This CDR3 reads CATPTGVSSGANVLTF. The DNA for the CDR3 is TGTGCCACACCGACAGGGGTGAGCTCTGGGGCCAACGTCCTGACTTTC.

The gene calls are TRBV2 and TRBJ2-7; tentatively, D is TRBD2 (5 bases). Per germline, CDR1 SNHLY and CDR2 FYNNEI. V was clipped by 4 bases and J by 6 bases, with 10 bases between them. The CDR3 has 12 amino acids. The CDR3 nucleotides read TGTGCCAGCAGTGGGGTAGGAGGCGAGCAGTACTTC. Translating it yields CASSGVGGEQYF.

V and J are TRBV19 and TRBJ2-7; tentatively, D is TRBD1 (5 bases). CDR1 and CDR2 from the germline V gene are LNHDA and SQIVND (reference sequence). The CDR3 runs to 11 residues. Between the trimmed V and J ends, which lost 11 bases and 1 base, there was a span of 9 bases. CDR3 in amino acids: CASRQSYEQYF. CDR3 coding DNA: TGTGCCTCCAGACAGTCCTACGAGCAGTACTTC.

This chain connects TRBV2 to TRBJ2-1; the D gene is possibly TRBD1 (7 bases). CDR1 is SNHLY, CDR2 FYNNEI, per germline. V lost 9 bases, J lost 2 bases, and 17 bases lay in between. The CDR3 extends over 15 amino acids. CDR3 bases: TGTGCCAGTGCAGGGGGGAGTAGTACCTACAATGAGCAGTTCTTC. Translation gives CASAGGSSTYNEQFF.